This T cell receptor beta chain appears in the sequencing data of a study of glioma-infiltrating T cells after dendritic cell vaccination. The V gene lost 5 bases and the J gene lost 5 bases, with 9 bases spanning the gap. Per germline, CDR1 GTSNPN and CDR2 SVGIG (reference sequence). This CDR3 is 11 amino acids long. All glioblastoma patients lacked an isocitrate dehydrogenase mutation. Overall study results and limits: Estimated pretreatment TIL content predicted outcome after dendritic cell vaccination.

Remarks on this clone: The target antigen is unknown.

Repertoires were generated with immunoSEQ multiplex PCR, while TCRdb's copy carries only in-frame clones and drops some. The sample has approximately 100,000 clones, 79% seen once. The V and J genes are TRBV30 and TRBJ1-2; D unclear. The sample consisted of blood, taken before dendritic cell vaccination. This receptor was identified in a human donor with glioblastoma. The DNA for the CDR3 is TGTGCCTGGGGGTCGGGATATGGCTACACCTTC. Translating gives CAWGSGYGYTF.